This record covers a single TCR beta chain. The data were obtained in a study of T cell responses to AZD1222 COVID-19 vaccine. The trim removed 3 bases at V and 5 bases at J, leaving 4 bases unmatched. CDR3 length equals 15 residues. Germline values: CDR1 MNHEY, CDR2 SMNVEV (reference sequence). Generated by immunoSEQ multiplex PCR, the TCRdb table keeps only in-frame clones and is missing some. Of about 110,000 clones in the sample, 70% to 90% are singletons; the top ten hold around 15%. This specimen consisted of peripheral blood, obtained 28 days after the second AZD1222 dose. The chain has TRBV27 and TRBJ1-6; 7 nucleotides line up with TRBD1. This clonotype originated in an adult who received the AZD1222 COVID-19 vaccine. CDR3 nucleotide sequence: TGTGCCAGCAGTTTCGGCGACAGGGATAATTCACCCCTCCACTTT. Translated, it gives CASSFGDRDNSPLHF.